A selection of T cell receptor beta chains follows, all from one sample in a study of tumor and adjacent non-tumor tissue in lung cancer. Using its own MiXCR run on the multiplex PCR reads, TCRdb lists one record per CDR3 protein. The sample holds 70,000 or so distinct CDR3 sequences; 55% to 70% are singletons and the top ten take 20% to 25%. What was sequenced was lung tumor tissue. These receptors all come from a man over 45 with non-small cell lung cancer. CDR3s include the opening cysteine and the closing phenylalanine or tryptophan. A D gene is named only where the DNA matches it firmly. Part of the rows lack a size; the others show once, few, many or a class for expanded clones.

clone_size d_call j_call v_call cdr3_aa cdr3_nt
NA NA TRBJ2-5 TRBV28 CASRGTLMGETQYF TGTGCCAGCAGGGGGACCCTCATGGGGGAGACCCAGTACTTC
NA NA TRBJ1-2 TRBV6-1 CASSDATGGRYGYTF TGTGCCAGTAGTGATGCGACGGGGGGCAGGTATGGCTACACCTTC
NA NA TRBJ2-7 TRBV11-2 CASSLVGTWIEQCF TGTGCCAGCAGCTTAGTCGGGACATGGATCGAGCAGTGCTTC
NA NA TRBJ2-1 TRBV5-6 CASSPLGGGLHNEQFF TGTGCCAGCAGCCCGCTGGGGGGGGGCCTCCACAATGAGCAGTTCTTC
NA TRBD1 TRBJ1-5 TRBV6-1 CASSSRQGGTQPLHF TGTGCCAGTAGTTCTAGGCAGGGGGGCACTCAGCCCCTGCATTTT
NA NA TRBJ2-3 TRBV11-3 CASSLEGLNTDTQYF TGTGCCAGCAGCCTAGAAGGGCTGAACACAGATACGCAGTATTTT
NA NA TRBJ2-7 TRBV6-1 CASTKDGYRQYF TGTGCCAGCACAAAGGACGGCTACAGGCAGTACTTC
many NA TRBJ2-2 TRBV12-3/TRBV12-4 CASSLPDGIRELFF TGTGCCAGCAGCCTCCCGGACGGTATCCGGGAGCTGTTTTTT
NA NA TRBJ2-2 TRBV5-1 CANSLAVNAGELFF TGCGCCAACAGCTTGGCCGTGAACGCCGGGGAGCTGTTTTTT
few NA TRBJ2-5 TRBV5-1 CASSWVSPPETQYF TGCGCCAGCAGCTGGGTGTCGCCGCCCGAGACCCAGTACTTC
NA TRBD2 TRBJ2-3 TRBV11-3 CASSLGTAGVASDTQYF TGTGCCAGCAGCTTAGGAACAGCGGGAGTGGCATCGGATACGCAGTATTTT
few TRBD1 TRBJ2-1 TRBV13 CASSFRQGRNEQFF TGTGCCAGCAGCTTCCGACAGGGACGCAATGAGCAGTTCTTC
NA NA TRBJ1-5 TRBV7-9 CASSFQGTNQPQHF TGTGCCAGTAGCTTTCAGGGGACCAATCAGCCCCAGCATTTT
many NA TRBJ2-7 TRBV11-2 CASSAWDEQYF TGTGCCAGCAGCGCGTGGGACGAGCAGTACTTC
many TRBD2 TRBJ2-7 TRBV6-6 CASRDSGGVSYEQYF TGTGCCAGCAGGGACAGCGGGGGGGTCTCCTACGAGCAGTACTTC
many NA TRBJ2-7 TRBV6-5 CASRTGTHTYEQYF TGTGCCAGCAGGACCGGGACACATACCTACGAGCAGTACTTC
NA NA TRBJ2-2 TRBV6-5 CASRGWGFLGRIGQLFF TGTGCCAGCAGAGGATGGGGATTTCTGGGGCGAATCGGGCAGCTGTTTTTT
NA NA TRBJ2-7 TRBV6-5 CATSKKGGSYEQYF TGTGCCACCAGTAAAAAGGGCGGCTCCTACGAGCAGTACTTC
many NA TRBJ1-1 TRBV4-1 CASSQDPGPGTEAFF TGCGCCAGCAGCCAAGATCCAGGGCCGGGAACTGAAGCTTTCTTT